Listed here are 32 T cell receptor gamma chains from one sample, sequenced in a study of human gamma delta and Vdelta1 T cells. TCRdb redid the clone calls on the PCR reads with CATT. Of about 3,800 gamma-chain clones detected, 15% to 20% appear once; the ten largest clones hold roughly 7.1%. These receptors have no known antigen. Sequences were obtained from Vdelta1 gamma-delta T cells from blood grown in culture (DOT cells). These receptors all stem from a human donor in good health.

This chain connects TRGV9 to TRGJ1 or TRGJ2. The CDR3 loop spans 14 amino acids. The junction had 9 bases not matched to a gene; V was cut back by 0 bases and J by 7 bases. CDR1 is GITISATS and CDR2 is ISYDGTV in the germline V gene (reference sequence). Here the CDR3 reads CALWEVRWMYKKLF. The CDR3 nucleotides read TGTGCCTTGTGGGAGGTGCGGTGGATGTATAAGAAACTCTTT.

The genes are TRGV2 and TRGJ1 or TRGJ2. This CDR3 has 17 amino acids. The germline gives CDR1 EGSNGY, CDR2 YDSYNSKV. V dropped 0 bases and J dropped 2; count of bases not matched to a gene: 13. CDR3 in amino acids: CATWDGHFCHHYYKKLF. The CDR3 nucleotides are TGTGCCACCTGGGACGGGCATTTCTGCCATCATTATTATAAGAAACTCTTT.

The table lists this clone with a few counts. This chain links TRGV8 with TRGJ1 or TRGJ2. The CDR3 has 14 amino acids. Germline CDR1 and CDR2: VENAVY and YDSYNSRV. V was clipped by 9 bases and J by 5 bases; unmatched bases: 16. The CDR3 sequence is CATRIGFGDYKKLF. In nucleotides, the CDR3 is TGTGCCACCCGGATCGGATTCGGGGATTATAAGAAACTCTTT.

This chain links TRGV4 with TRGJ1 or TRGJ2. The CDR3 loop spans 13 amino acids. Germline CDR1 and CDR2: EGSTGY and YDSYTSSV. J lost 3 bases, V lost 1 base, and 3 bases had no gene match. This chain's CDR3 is CATWDGLYYKKLF. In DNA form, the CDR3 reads TGTGCCACCTGGGATGGACTTTATTATAAGAAACTCTTT.

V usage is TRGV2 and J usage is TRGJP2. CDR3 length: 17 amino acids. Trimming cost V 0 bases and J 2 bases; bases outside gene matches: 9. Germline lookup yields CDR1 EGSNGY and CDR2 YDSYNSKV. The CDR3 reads CATWDGRYPSSDWIKTF. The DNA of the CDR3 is TGTGCCACCTGGGACGGGCGCTATCCAAGTAGTGATTGGATCAAGACGTTT.

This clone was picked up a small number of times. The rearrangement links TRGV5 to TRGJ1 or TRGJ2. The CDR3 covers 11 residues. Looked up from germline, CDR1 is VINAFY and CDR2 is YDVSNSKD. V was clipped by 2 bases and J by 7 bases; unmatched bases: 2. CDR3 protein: CATWDNYKKLF. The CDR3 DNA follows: TGTGCCACCTGGGACAACTATAAGAAACTCTTT.

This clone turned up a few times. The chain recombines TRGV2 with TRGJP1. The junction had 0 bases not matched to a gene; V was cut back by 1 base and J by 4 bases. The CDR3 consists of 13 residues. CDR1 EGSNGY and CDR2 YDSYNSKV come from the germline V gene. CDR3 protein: CATWDGTGWFKIF. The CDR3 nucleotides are TGTGCCACCTGGGACGGCACTGGTTGGTTCAAGATATTT.

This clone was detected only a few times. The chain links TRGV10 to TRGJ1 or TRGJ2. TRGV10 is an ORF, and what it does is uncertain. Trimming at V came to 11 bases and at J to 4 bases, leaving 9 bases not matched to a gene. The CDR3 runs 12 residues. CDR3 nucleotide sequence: TGTGCTGCGAAGAGGAACTATTATAAGAAACTCTTT. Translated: CAAKRNYYKKLF.

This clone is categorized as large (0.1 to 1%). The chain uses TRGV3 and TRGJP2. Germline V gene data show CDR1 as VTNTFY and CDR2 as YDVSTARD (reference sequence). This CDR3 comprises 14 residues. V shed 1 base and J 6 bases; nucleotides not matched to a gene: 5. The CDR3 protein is CATWDRRGDWIKTF. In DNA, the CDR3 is TGTGCCACCTGGGACAGAAGAGGTGATTGGATCAAGACGTTT.

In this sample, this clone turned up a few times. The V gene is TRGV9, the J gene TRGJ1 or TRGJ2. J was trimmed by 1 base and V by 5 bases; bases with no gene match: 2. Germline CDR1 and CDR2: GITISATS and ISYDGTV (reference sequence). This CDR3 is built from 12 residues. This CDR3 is CALWVNYYKKLF. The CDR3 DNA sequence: TGTGCCTTGTGGGTTAATTATTATAAGAAACTCTTT.

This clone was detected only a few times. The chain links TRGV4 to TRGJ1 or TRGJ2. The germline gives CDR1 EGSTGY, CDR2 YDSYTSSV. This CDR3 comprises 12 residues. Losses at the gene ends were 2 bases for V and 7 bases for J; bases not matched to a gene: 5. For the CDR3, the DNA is TGTGCCACCTGGGATGAGTGGTATAAGAAACTCTTT. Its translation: CATWDEWYKKLF.

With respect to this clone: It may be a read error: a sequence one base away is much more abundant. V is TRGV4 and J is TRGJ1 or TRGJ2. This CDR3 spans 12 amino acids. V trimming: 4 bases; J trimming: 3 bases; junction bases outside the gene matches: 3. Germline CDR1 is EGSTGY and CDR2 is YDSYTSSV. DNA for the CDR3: TGTGCCACCTGGGAGAGTTATTATAAGAAACTCTTT. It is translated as CATWESYYKKLF.

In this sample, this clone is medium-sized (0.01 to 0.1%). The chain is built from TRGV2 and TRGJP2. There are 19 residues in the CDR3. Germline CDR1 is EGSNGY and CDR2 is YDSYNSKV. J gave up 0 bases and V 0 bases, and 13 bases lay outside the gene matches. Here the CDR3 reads CATWDGPRRPYSSDWIKTF. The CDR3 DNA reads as TGTGCCACCTGGGACGGGCCCCGCCGCCCATATAGTAGTGATTGGATCAAGACGTTT.

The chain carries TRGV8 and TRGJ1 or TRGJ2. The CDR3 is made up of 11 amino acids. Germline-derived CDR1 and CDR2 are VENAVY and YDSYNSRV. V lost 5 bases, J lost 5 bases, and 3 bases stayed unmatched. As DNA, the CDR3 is TGTGCCACCTGGGGCAATTATAAGAAACTCTTT. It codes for CATWGNYKKLF.

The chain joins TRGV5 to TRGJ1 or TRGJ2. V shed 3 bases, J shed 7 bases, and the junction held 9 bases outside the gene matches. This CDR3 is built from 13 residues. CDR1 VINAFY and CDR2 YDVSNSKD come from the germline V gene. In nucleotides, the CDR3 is TGTGCCACCTGGGACGGGATTGGGTATAAGAAACTCTTT. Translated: CATWDGIGYKKLF.

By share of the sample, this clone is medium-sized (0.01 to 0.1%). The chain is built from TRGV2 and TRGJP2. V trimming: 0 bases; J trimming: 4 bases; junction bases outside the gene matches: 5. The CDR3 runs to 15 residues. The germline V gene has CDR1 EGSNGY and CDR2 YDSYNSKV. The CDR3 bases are TGTGCCACCTGGGACGGGCCTTTTAGTGATTGGATCAAGACGTTT. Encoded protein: CATWDGPFSDWIKTF.

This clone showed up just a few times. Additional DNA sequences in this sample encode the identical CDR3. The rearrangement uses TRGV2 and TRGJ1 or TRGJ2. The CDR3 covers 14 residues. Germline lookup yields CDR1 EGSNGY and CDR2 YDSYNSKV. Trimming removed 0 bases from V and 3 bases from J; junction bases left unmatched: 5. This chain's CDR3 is CATWDGPSYYKKLF. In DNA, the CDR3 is TGTGCCACCTGGGACGGGCCCAGTTATTATAAGAAACTCTTT.

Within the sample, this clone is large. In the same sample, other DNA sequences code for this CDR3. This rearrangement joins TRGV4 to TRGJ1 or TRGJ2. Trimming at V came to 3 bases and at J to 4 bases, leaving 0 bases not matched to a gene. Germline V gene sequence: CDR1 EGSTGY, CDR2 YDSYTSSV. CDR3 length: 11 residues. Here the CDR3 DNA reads TGTGCCACCTGGGATTATTATAAGAAACTCTTT. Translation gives CATWDYYKKLF.

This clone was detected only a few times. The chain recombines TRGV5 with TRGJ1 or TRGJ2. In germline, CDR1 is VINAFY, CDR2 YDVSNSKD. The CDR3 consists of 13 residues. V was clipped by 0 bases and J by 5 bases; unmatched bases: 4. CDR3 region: CATWDRPNYKKLF. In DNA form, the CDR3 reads TGTGCCACCTGGGACAGGCCTAATTATAAGAAACTCTTT.

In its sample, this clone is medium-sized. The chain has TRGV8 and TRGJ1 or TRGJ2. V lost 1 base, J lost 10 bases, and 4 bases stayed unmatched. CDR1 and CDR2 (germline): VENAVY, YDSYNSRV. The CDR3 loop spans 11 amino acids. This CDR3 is CATWDRFKKLF. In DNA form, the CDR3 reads TGTGCCACCTGGGATAGATTCAAGAAACTCTTT.

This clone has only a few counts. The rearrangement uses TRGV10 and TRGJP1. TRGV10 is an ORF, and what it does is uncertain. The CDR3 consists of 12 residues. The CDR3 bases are TGTGCACCCCGGGAATCCTACTGGTTCAAGATATTT. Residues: CAPRESYWFKIF.

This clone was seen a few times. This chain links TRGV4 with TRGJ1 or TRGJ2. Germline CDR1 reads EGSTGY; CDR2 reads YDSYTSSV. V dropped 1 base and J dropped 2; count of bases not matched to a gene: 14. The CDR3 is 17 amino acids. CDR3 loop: CATWDGVPTIYYYKKLF. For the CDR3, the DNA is TGTGCCACCTGGGATGGCGTACCCACCATCTATTATTATAAGAAACTCTTT.

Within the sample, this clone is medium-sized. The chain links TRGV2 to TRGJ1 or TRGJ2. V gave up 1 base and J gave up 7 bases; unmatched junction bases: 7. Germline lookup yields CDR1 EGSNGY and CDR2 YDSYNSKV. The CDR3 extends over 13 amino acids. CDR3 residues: CATWDGFRYKKLF. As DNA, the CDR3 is TGTGCCACCTGGGACGGATTTAGGTATAAGAAACTCTTT.

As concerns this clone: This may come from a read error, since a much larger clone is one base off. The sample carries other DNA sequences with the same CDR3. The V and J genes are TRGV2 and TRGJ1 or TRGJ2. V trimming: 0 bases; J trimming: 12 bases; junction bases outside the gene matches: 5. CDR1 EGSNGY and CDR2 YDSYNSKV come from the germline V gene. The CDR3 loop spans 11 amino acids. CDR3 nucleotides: TGTGCCACCTGGGACGGGCCCGGGAAACTCTTT. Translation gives CATWDGPGKLF.

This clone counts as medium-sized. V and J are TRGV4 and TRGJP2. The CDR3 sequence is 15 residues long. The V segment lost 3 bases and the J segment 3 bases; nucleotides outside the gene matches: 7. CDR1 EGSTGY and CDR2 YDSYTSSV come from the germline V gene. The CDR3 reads CATWDLGGSDWIKTF. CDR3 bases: TGTGCCACCTGGGATTTGGGGGGTAGTGATTGGATCAAGACGTTT.

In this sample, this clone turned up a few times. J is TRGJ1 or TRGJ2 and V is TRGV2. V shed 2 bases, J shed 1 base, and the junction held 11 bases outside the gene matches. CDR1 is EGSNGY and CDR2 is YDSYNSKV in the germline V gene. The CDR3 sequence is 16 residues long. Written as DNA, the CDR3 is TGTGCCACCTGGGACGCCAAACCCCAAAATTATTATAAGAAACTCTTT. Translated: CATWDAKPQNYYKKLF.

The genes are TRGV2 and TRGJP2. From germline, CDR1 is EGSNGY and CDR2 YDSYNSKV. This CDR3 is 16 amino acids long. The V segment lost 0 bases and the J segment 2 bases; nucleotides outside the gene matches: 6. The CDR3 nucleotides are TGTGCCACCTGGGACGGGCTTAAGAGTAGTGATTGGATCAAGACGTTT. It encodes CATWDGLKSSDWIKTF.

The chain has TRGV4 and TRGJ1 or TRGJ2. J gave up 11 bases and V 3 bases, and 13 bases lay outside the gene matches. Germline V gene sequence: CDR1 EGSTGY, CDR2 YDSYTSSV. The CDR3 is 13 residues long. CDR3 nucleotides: TGTGCCACCTGGGATCCACTTTTTGGGGAGAAACTCTTT. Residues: CATWDPLFGEKLF.

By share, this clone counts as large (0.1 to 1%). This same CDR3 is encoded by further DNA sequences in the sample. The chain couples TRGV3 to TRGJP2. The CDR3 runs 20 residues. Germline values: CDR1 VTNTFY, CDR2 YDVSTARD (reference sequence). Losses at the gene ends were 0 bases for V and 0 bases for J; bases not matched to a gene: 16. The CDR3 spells CATWDRPELGSDSSDWIKTF. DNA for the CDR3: TGTGCCACCTGGGACAGGCCTGAACTTGGGAGCGATAGTAGTGATTGGATCAAGACGTTT.

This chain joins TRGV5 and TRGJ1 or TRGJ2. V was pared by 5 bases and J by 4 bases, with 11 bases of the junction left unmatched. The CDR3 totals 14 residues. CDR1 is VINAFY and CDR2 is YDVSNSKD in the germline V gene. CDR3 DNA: TGTGCCACCTGGGGCCTTCCTCAATATTATAAGAAACTCTTT. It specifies CATWGLPQYYKKLF.

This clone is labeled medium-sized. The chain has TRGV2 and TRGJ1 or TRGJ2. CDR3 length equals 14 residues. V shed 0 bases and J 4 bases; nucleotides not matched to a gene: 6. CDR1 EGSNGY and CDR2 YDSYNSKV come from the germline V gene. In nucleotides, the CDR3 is TGTGCCACCTGGGACGGGCCAGGGTATTATAAGAAACTCTTT. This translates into CATWDGPGYYKKLF.

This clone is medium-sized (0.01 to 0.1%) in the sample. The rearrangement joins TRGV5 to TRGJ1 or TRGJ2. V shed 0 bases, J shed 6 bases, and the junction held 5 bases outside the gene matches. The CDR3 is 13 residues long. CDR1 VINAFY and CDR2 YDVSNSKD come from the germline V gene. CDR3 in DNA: TGTGCCACCTGGGACAGGCGAGTTTATAAGAAACTCTTT. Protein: CATWDRRVYKKLF.